This T cell receptor (beta chain) was retrieved from a study (dated by TCRdb to the early 2010s). These reads were obtained on an Illumina Genome Analyzer IIx. In TCRdb, the public reads were trimmed at Q25 with fastp and aligned with MiXCR, with productive beta chains retained. All rows with the same CDR3 protein become a single entry with the most common DNA and genes. Present in this sample are about 15,000 distinct CDR3 sequences, about 38% of which were seen just once. Of the sample, about 16% falls within the top ten clones. V is clipped by 5 bases and J by 8 bases, and the sequence between their germline boundaries is 27 bases long. CDR3 length: 17 amino acids, cysteine to phenylalanine. The only DNA kept is the CDR3, 51 bases in frame from the first base. Via the germline V gene, CDR1 is MGHRA and CDR2 YSYEKL. With regard to this clonotype: What antigen it recognizes has not been identified. Qualities for individual bases were not recorded, and no much larger clone is one base off.

The TCR originated in a human donor. Sequences were obtained from blood. Rearrangement joined TRBV4-1 to TRBJ1-1; the D gene lacks a confident call. The DNA is as follows: TGCGCCAGCAGCAGTTCGATAAGCGGCCGCCATGGAGGGGAAGCTTTCTTT. The encoded protein is CASSSSISGRHGGEAFF.